The next 10 T cell receptor beta chains were all read from a single sample in a study of T and B cells in COVID-19 patients. TRB was amplified from about 250-500 ng of blood genomic DNA. BIOMED2 TRB-A/B primer pools were used in multiplex TRB PCR. TCRdb reprocessed the multiplex PCR reads with MiXCR, giving one entry per CDR3 protein. The sample shows around 10,000 distinct CDR3 sequences, roughly 31% of them seen only once. The sequencing input was blood. Receptors were obtained from a human donor with active COVID-19.

Remarks on this clonotype: A read error may explain this, as a much larger clone is one base away. The rearrangement uses TRBV12-3 or TRBV12-4 and TRBJ2-2, with 14 bases aligning to TRBD2. V was clipped by 5 bases and J by 7 bases; unmatched bases: 12. This CDR3 contains 18 residues. The CDR3 nucleotides are TGTGCCAGCAGTACCCCGTCGACTAGCGGGGGGGCTTGCGGGGAGCTGTTTTTT. Protein: CASSTPSTSGGACGELFF.

This clonotype was recorded a few times. The V gene is TRBV27, the J gene TRBJ1-1; D not resolved. Germline assignment: CDR1 MNHEY and CDR2 SMNVEV (reference sequence). Trimming removed 4 bases from V and 1 base from J, with 10 bases in between. The CDR3 extends over 14 amino acids. The CDR3 DNA reads TGTGCCAGCAGTTCAAGTCAGTGGAACACTGAAGCTTTCTTT. As protein: CASSSSQWNTEAFF.

This clonotype was counted only a few times. This chain joins TRBV6-2 or TRBV6-3 and TRBJ2-7; D not resolved. Per the germline V gene, CDR1 is MNHEY and CDR2 is SVGEGT. Trimming removed 5 bases from V and 6 bases from J, with 14 bases in between. The CDR3 consists of 13 residues. The CDR3 region is CASSIYAVSEQYF. The CDR3 DNA follows: TGTGCCAGCAGTATCTACGCGGTAAGCGAGCAGTACTTC.

The genes are TRBV6-5 and TRBJ1-3; D is unclear. CDR1 MNHEY and CDR2 SVGAGI come from the germline V gene. The V end lost 8 bases, the J end lost 2 bases, and 10 bases lay between the germline ends. The CDR3 sequence is 13 residues long. The chain's CDR3 is CASCKIAGNTIYF. CDR3 coding DNA: TGTGCCAGCTGCAAAATCGCTGGAAACACCATATATTTT.

V usage is TRBV20-1 and J usage is TRBJ2-1; TRBD2 aligns across 14 bases. The germline CDR1 and CDR2 sequences are DFQATT and SNEGSKA (reference sequence). The CDR3 loop spans 19 amino acids. Losses at the gene ends were 5 bases for V and 0 bases for J; bases not matched to a gene: 12. DNA of the CDR3: TGCAGTGCTCGTTATACCGGGACTAGCGGGGGATCCTCCTACAATGAGCAGTTCTTC. Amino acids: CSARYTGTSGGSSYNEQFF.

Concerning this clonotype: The junction shows a germline mismatch at one end, possibly a read error. The chain has TRBV7-2 and TRBJ2-7, with 10 bases matching TRBD1. Germline loops: CDR1 SGHTA, CDR2 FQGNSA. The CDR3 sequence is 14 residues long. Here the CDR3 DNA reads TGTGCCAGCAGCCACGGGGACAGGGGCTACGAGCAGCACTTC. Translation: CASSHGDRGYEQHF.

The CDR3 DNA reads as TGTGCCAGCAGCGCTAGCGGGGGGGCCTCCTACAATGAGCAGTTCTTC. This encodes CASSASGGASYNEQFF. The rearrangement uses TRBV11-1 and TRBJ2-1; 12 bases are a match to TRBD2. V trimming: 5 bases; J trimming: 0 bases; junction bases outside the gene matches: 2. The CDR3 contains 16 residues. Germline V gives CDR1 SGHAT, CDR2 FQDESV (reference sequence).

In this sample, this clonotype is medium-sized. V is TRBV6-1 and J is TRBJ2-7; D remains ambiguous. Germline V CDR1 and CDR2: MNHNS, SASEGT. Between the trimmed V and J ends, which lost 0 bases and 7 bases, there was a span of 13 bases. The CDR3 loop spans 14 amino acids. CDR3 protein: CASSEAGWSQEQYF. CDR3 sequence (DNA): TGTGCCAGCAGTGAAGCGGGGTGGTCTCAAGAGCAGTACTTC.

The genes are TRBV12-3 or TRBV12-4 and TRBJ1-1; TRBD1 might be the D (5 bases). V shed 3 bases and J shed 1 base, with 24 bases lying between them. The CDR3 contains 19 residues. CDR3 region: CASSFIDIWGKTSNTEAFF. The CDR3 coding sequence is TGTGCCAGCAGTTTTATTGATATCTGGGGGAAGACTTCGAACACTGAAGCTTTCTTT.

The V gene is TRBV6-2 or TRBV6-3, the J gene TRBJ2-2; D gene ambiguous. Trimming pared 8 bases from V and 6 bases from J, leaving 13 bases between. The CDR3 totals 13 residues. Germline lookup yields CDR1 MNHEY and CDR2 SVGEGT. The CDR3 DNA reads TGTGCCAGCCGCCAAGAACCCGCCGGGGAGCTGTTTTTT. Translating it yields CASRQEPAGELFF.